This TCR beta chain was retrieved from a study of spatial heterogeneity in lung cancer (dated by TCRdb to the late 2010s). Study-wide context: Donors were about 70 patients with early-stage, untreated non-small cell lung cancer from the lung TRACERx cohort. Follow-up PBMC samples were sequenced whenever the samples were available, and the median time to follow-up was around 24 months after resection. Beta-chain transcripts were consistently detected in greater numbers than alpha-chain transcripts, which likely reflects a higher abundance of beta-chain transcripts. In the raw uncorrected reads, each unique combination of TCR and UMI appeared on average more than ten times. In non-small cell lung cancer, the study made a quantitative comparison of TCR alpha and beta repertoires among multiple tumor regions, matched nontumor lung and blood. TCR repertoire features were related to nonsynonymous mutation counts determined by whole-exome sequencing of tumor tissue. At surgery, 220 tumor regions, approximately 64 matched nontumor lung samples and 45 to 60 PBMC samples were TCR-sequenced for both alpha and beta chains. The investigation overall reported the following: Ubiquitous expanded tumor TCRs showed up in blood more often at tumor resection than at routine follow-up. Confirming at a functional level the hypothesis that regional TCRs recognize regional mutations was considered to require additional single-cell paired TCR alpha and beta sequencing. Only roughly 13 patients were included in the comparisons of baseline and follow-up blood repertoires.

This clonotype showed up just a few times. Its antigen is currently not known. Base-call qualities are not available, and no considerably larger clone is one nucleotide away. The sample's time point label, decoded: blood at routine non-recurrence follow-up after resection. For TCR sequencing, whole RNA was extracted from tumor and nontumor lung tissue, or from cryopreserved PBMC samples, and no cell sorting was done. Only patients with enough RNA available from two or more tumor regions were chosen for TCR sequencing. Libraries were prepared through 5' RACE. Sequencing was performed on a NextSeq 500. In the TCR library protocol, a unique molecular identifier was attached to each TCR cDNA molecule so that PCR and sequencing errors could be corrected. Concerning the study's data processing: Decombinator tools were used for TCR identification, UMI-based error correction and CDR3 extraction. Expanded TCRs were defined as those above a frequency of 2 per 1,000, corresponding to the top 1% of the tumor frequency distribution. Renyi diversity was calculated using the R vegan package after each repertoire was subsampled 100 times to 5,000 TCRs. CDR3 similarity networks were built from amino acid triplet string-kernel similarity, with CDR3s being connected when pairwise similarity was above 0.82. TCRdb reprocessing: public reads trimmed at Q25 with fastp, clones called with MiXCR, in-frame beta chains kept. Rows matching on CDR3 protein sequence are summarized as one entry with the most common DNA and genes. The V and J calls were determined by TCRdb, not by the authors. The sample profile shows around 47,000 distinct CDR3 sequences; around 7% of them were found once. Over 30% of the sample comes from the top ten.

The input for sequencing was PBMCs, taken at follow-up. The TCR sequence derives from a female donor with early-stage non-small cell lung cancer.

The CDR3 region has the sequence CASSVSGVSSYEQYF. The nucleotide sequence is given as TGTGCCAGCAGCGTTAGCGGGGTTTCCTCCTACGAGCAGTACTTC. The chain employs TRBV7-2 and TRBJ2-7; 8 bases in the middle match TRBD2. CDR3 length: 15 amino acids, cysteine to phenylalanine. The retained sequence is limited to the CDR3, 45 bases, with the frame set at the first base. Via the germline V gene, CDR1 is SGHTA and CDR2 FQGNSA. V loses 5 bases at its end and J loses 0 bases; junction bases beyond the gene matches: 6.